The 15 T cell receptor beta chains below all came from one sample that was sequenced in a study of tumor-infiltrating lymphocytes in primary liver carcinoma (dated by TCRdb to 2016 to 2017). Instrument used: Illumina HiSeq 2500. Starting from roughly 540 ng total RNA, TCRbeta-specific cDNA was produced by reverse transcription with a constant-region primer and ProtoScript II reverse transcriptase. Construction of the TCRbeta libraries relied on three nested rounds of multiplex PCR, following a slightly modified ARM-PCR procedure. Each of the first two PCR rounds ran for about 10 cycles using multiplex TRBV1-TRBV30 forward primers together with a Cbeta reverse primer. TCRdb reprocessing: public reads trimmed at Q25 with fastp, clones called with MiXCR, in-frame beta chains kept. When rows share a CDR3 protein, they turn into one entry using the most common DNA and genes. Present in this sample are 50,000 to 70,000 distinct CDR3 sequences, approximately 70% of which were seen just once. The biggest ten clones account for 57% of the sample.

Without any cell sorting, total RNA and DNA were extracted together from around 20-30 mg of bulk tissue using the AllPrep DNA/RNA mini kit. The specimen sequenced was liver tumor tissue from sampling region 2. This sample's cell subset or site label indicates: tumor region T2, inferior pole. These TCRs come from a man aged 35 to 55 with primary liver carcinoma and hepatitis B virus infection.

On this clonotype: At one end, the junction sequence differs from germline, possibly due to a read error. This chain connects TRBV4-2 to TRBJ2-1, with TRBD2 identical over 8 bases. This CDR3 region has 15 residues. Per the germline V gene, CDR1 is LGHNA and CDR2 is YNFKEQ. The CDR3 nucleotides are TGTGCCAGCAGGCCAACCGGGACTAGTGTCAATGAGCTGTTCTTC. Protein: CASRPTGTSVNELFF.

As regards this clonotype: Its ends do not fully match the called genes, so a read error is possible. J is TRBJ2-1 and V is TRBV4-1; D not resolved. Germline CDR1 MGHRA, CDR2 YSYEKL. The CDR3 extends over 14 amino acids. For the CDR3, the DNA is TGCGCAAGCAGCCAAGGGAATATATACAATGAGCAGTTCTTC. It is translated as CASSQGNIYNEQFF.

As to this clonotype: This may stem from a read error, because a much larger clone lies one nucleotide away. This chain joins TRBV7-3 and TRBJ2-1; no reliable D call. The germline V gene encodes CDR1 SGHTA and CDR2 FQGTGA. This CDR3 has 14 residues. The DNA for the CDR3 is TGTGCCAGGAGCTTAAGTTTGGCACACAATGAGCAGTTCTTC. Translated, it gives CARSLSLAHNEQFF. The variable domain in full, completed from reference TRBV7-3 and TRBJ2-1, reads GAGVSQTPSNKVTEKGKYVELRCDPISGHTALYWYRQSLGQGPEFLIYFQGTGAADDSGLPNDRFFAVRPEGSVSTLKIQRTERGDSAVYLCARSLSLAHNEQFFGPGTRLTVL.

Remarks on this clonotype: With a much larger clone just one base away, this may be a read error. The chain carries TRBV11-1 and TRBJ2-1, with 8 bases that match TRBD1. Per the germline V gene, CDR1 is SGHAT and CDR2 is FQDESV (reference sequence). V lost 4 bases to trimming and J lost 7 bases; unmatched junction nucleotides: 12. The CDR3 runs to 16 residues. The CDR3 nucleotides read TGTGCCAGCAGCTCATCCCGAGACAGGGGCTTAAATGAGCAGTTCTTC. Translated: CASSSSRDRGLNEQFF.

Details on this clonotype: Germline is not matched at one junction end, which may reflect a read error. The chain recombines TRBV11-3 with TRBJ2-2; 12 bases fit TRBD2. Looked up from germline, CDR1 is SGHNT and CDR2 is YENEEA. The CDR3 runs to 16 residues. This chain's CDR3 is CASSLGLAGRTRELSF. The CDR3 DNA reads TGTGCCAGCAGTTTAGGACTAGCGGGACGGACCAGGGAGCTGTCTTTT.

Comment on this clonotype: This likely comes from a read error, as the CDR3 has no conserved phenylalanine or tryptophan at its end. The J gene is TRBJ2-2, the V gene TRBV29-1; tentatively, D is TRBD2 (6 bases). Trimming pared 5 bases from V and 5 bases from J, leaving 15 bases between. This CDR3 has 14 residues. CDR1 and CDR2 (germline): SQVTM, ANQGSEA. The CDR3 nucleotides are TGCAGCGTTCCACGTGGCGGAGGGACCGGGGAGCTGTTTTAT. Residues: CSVPRGGGTGELFY.

The chain is built from TRBV6-1 and TRBJ2-7, with D perhaps matching TRBD2 (5 bases). The V gene's germline CDR1 is MNHNS and CDR2 SASEGT. The CDR3 contains 14 residues. Trimming removed 8 bases from V and 1 base from J, with 15 bases in between. CDR3 region: CASGGARVSYEQYF. The CDR3 coding sequence is TGTGCCAGCGGTGGAGCGCGGGTTTCCTACGAGCAGTACTTC.

With respect to this clonotype: Relative to the germline gene, one junction end is altered; a read error may explain this. The gene calls are TRBV6-2 or TRBV6-3 and TRBJ1-2; TRBD1 might be the D (5 bases). Germline loops: CDR1 MNHEY, CDR2 SVGEGT. This CDR3 region has 17 residues. CDR3 loop: CASSYGAGLTAPYDYTF. The CDR3 coding sequence is TGTGCCAGCAGTTACGGAGCGGGACTGACAGCTCCCTATGACTACACATTC.

The gene calls are TRBV29-1 and TRBJ2-1; D is unresolved. The germline V gene has CDR1 SQVTM and CDR2 ANQGSEA. The CDR3 is made up of 12 amino acids. The V end was cut by 5 bases, the J end by 7 bases, with 12 bases between. CDR3 residues: CSVRLDGNEQFF. The CDR3, as DNA: TGCAGCGTTAGACTGGATGGGAATGAGCAGTTCTTC.

V usage is TRBV30 and J usage is TRBJ2-5; no clear D gene. Germline CDR1 is GTSNPN and CDR2 is SVGIG (reference sequence). V was pared by 7 bases and J by 2 bases, with 17 bases between. CDR3 length: 14 amino acids. The CDR3 region is CAYLECDSQETQYF. For the CDR3, the DNA is TGTGCCTACTTAGAGTGCGATTCTCAAGAGACCCAGTACTTC.

The chain carries TRBV29-1 and TRBJ2-3, with D possibly TRBD2 on 7 matching bases. CDR1 is SQVTM, CDR2 ANQGSEA, per germline. The CDR3 has 14 amino acids. V lost 6 bases and J 0 bases, leaving 13 bases between the germline ends. The CDR3 DNA is TGCAGCGTGAGGGGGGGTCTAAGCACAGATACGCAGTATTTT. It encodes CSVRGGLSTDTQYF.

Notes on this clonotype: Without the conserved terminal phenylalanine or tryptophan, this CDR3 likely stems from a read error. Because the CDR3's place on the DNA is in doubt, the DNA is left out and the CDR3 is given as listed by TCRdb. This chain joins TRBV10-3 and TRBJ1-5. The CDR3 is made up of 14 amino acids, end residues included. Germline CDR1 is ENHRY and CDR2 is SYGVKD. Here the CDR3 reads CAISEYGGDQPRHL.

V gene TRBV11-2 combines with J gene TRBJ1-1; 9 bases line up with TRBD1. This CDR3 is 14 amino acids long. V was clipped by 4 bases and J by 5 bases; unmatched bases: 5. CDR1 SGHAT and CDR2 FQNNGV come from the germline V gene. DNA for the CDR3: TGTGCCAGCAGCTCACAGGGGGCTTGGACTGAAGCTTTCTTT. Its protein is CASSSQGAWTEAFF.

The V call is TRBV11-2, the J call TRBJ2-3, with TRBD2 matching 9 bases. Looked up from germline, CDR1 is SGHAT and CDR2 is FQNNGV. This CDR3 spans 20 amino acids. With V trimmed by 1 base and J by 7 bases, 21 bases remained unmatched. As DNA, the CDR3 is TGTGCCAGCAGCTTAGTATCCGGGGGTGATGTAGCGGGAGATCTGAATACGCAGTATTTT. Encoded protein: CASSLVSGGDVAGDLNTQYF. The full variable domain, in which reference TRBV11-2 and TRBJ2-3 provide the parts outside the CDR3, is EAGVAQSPRYKIIEKRQSVAFWCNPISGHATLYWYQQILGQGPKLLIQFQNNGVVDDSQLPKDRFSAERLKGVDSTLKIQPAKLEDSAVYLCASSLVSGGDVAGDLNTQYFGPGTRLTVL.

This clonotype was observed at least ten times. The chain carries TRBV7-8 and TRBJ2-5; tentative D call: TRBD2 (5 bases). The CDR3 runs to 14 residues. Germline V lookup: CDR1 SGHVS, CDR2 FQNEAQ. V was cut by 2 bases and J by 5 bases, with 12 bases left in between. This CDR3 reads CASSLYSLEETQYF. The CDR3 DNA reads as TGTGCCAGCAGCTTATACTCACTAGAGGAGACCCAGTACTTC.